Listed below are T cell receptor beta chains from one sample, sequenced in a study of T-cell memory formation after mild COVID-19. TCRdb re-called the 5' RACE reads with MiXCR, one entry per CDR3 protein. The sample consists of approximately 240,000 distinct CDR3 sequences, about a sixth of them appearing once. The sample was PBMCs or a T cell subset sorted from them (not recorded which). The receptors shown here come from a man aged 18 to 29 who had mild COVID-19 (a few samples of this study predate the infection). Cell type and time point are not known. Both conserved end residues are part of each CDR3. A D gene is named only where the DNA matches it firmly. Rows give clone size only sometimes, using once, few, many, or a class for an expanded clone.

TRBJ2-5,13,TRBD2,TRBV29-1,.,CSVGTSPQETQYF,TGCAGCGTGGGGACTAGCCCTCAAGAGACCCAGTACTTC
TRBJ1-2,14,.,TRBV7-2,many,CASSLSSFGEGYTF,TGTGCCAGCAGCCTTAGTAGCTTTGGAGAGGGCTACACCTTC
TRBJ1-1,16,.,TRBV6-4,few,CASSDSGRELGSEAFF,TGTGCCAGCAGTGACTCGGGAAGAGAGCTGGGCTCTGAAGCTTTCTTT
TRBJ2-3,13,.,TRBV6-5,.,CASSWSGSDTQYF,TGTGCCAGCAGTTGGTCGGGGTCCGATACGCAGTATTTT
TRBJ1-2,15,TRBD1,TRBV5-1,many,CASSLESTGGRGYTF,TGCGCCAGCAGCTTGGAGTCGACAGGGGGCCGTGGCTACACCTTC
TRBJ1-2,14,TRBD1,TRBV7-3,few,CASSQTGGSYGYTF,TGTGCCAGCAGCCAGACAGGGGGCTCTTATGGCTACACCTTC
TRBJ2-6,16,.,TRBV6-5,few,CASTPLRGFGANVLTF,TGTGCCAGCACCCCTTTGCGGGGCTTCGGGGCCAACGTCCTGACTTTC
TRBJ2-3,15,TRBD2,TRBV7-2,few,CASSPTGGGTDTQYF,TGTGCCAGCAGCCCCACGGGGGGGGGCACAGATACGCAGTATTTT
TRBJ2-3,15,.,TRBV4-2,.,CASSQAHWAADTQYF,TGTGCCAGCAGCCAAGCCCATTGGGCGGCAGATACGCAGTATTTT
TRBJ1-1,13,.,TRBV7-8,few,CASSPWGATEAFF,TGTGCCAGCAGCCCGTGGGGTGCCACTGAAGCTTTCTTT
TRBJ2-5,12,TRBD1,TRBV12-3/TRBV12-4,many,CASSFRGETQYF,TGTGCCAGCAGTTTCAGGGGGGAGACCCAGTACTTC
TRBJ2-3,15,.,TRBV7-2,.,CASTRPGGGTDTQYF,TGTGCCAGCACTCGACCAGGGGGGGGTACAGATACGCAGTATTTT
TRBJ1-1,15,TRBD1,TRBV4-1,.,CASSQLYRGGTEAFF,TGCGCCAGCAGCCAACTATACAGGGGGGGAACTGAAGCTTTCTTT
TRBJ1-2,14,.,TRBV12-3/TRBV12-4,.,CASSLVRQGGGYTF,TGTGCCAGCAGTTTAGTTCGCCAGGGAGGTGGCTACACCTTC
TRBJ1-1,11,.,TRBV28,few,CAIRGRWGAFF,TGTGCCATCAGGGGCCGTTGGGGAGCTTTCTTT
TRBJ1-1,13,.,TRBV29-1,.,CSVVADMNTEAFF,TGCAGCGTTGTCGCAGATATGAACACTGAAGCTTTCTTT
TRBJ2-5,16,TRBD2,TRBV5-5,few,CASSFGSGKWEETQYF,TGTGCCAGCAGCTTCGGTAGCGGGAAATGGGAGGAGACCCAGTACTTC
TRBJ2-5,15,TRBD1,TRBV7-2,many,CASRPSGGRRETQYF,TGTGCCAGCAGACCGTCAGGGGGCAGGAGGGAGACCCAGTACTTC
TRBJ2-1,16,.,TRBV12-3/TRBV12-4,many,CASSLRGGVSYNEQFF,TGTGCCAGCAGTTTAAGGGGCGGGGTATCCTACAATGAGCAGTTCTTC
TRBJ2-3,14,.,TRBV7-8,.,CASSLYSQADTQYF,TGTGCCAGCAGCTTGTACAGCCAAGCAGATACGCAGTATTTT
TRBJ2-2,16,TRBD2,TRBV4-3,.,CASSPLAGVYAGELFF,TGCGCCAGCAGCCCACTAGCGGGGGTTTATGCCGGGGAGCTGTTTTTT
TRBJ1-4,14,TRBD1,TRBV20-1,few,CSAIQTGTNEKLFF,TGCAGTGCTATACAGACAGGGACTAATGAAAAACTGTTTTTT
TRBJ2-2,12,.,TRBV6-2/TRBV6-3,few,CASGDRVGELFF,TGTGCCAGCGGGGACCGAGTCGGGGAGCTGTTTTTT
TRBJ2-3,13,.,TRBV29-1,few,CSVRITIGDTQYF,TGCAGCGTTAGAATAACTATCGGGGATACGCAGTATTTT
TRBJ2-5,14,.,TRBV6-1,.,CASSETRIQETQYF,TGTGCCAGCAGTGAAACCCGGATACAAGAGACCCAGTACTTC
TRBJ2-1,12,TRBD2,TRBV20-1,.,CSEGLGSGEQFF,TGCAGTGAGGGACTAGGCTCGGGTGAGCAGTTCTTC
TRBJ1-3,14,.,TRBV20-1,.,CSARGRPSGNTIYF,TGCAGTGCTCGGGGTCGCCCCTCTGGAAACACCATATATTTT
TRBJ1-1,15,TRBD1,TRBV6-5,.,CASSSSGTGLTEAFF,TGTGCCAGCAGTTCCTCCGGGACAGGGTTGACTGAAGCTTTCTTT
TRBJ1-5,15,.,TRBV12-3/TRBV12-4,few,CASRPPDRYGQPQHF,TGTGCCAGCAGACCCCCAGACAGGTATGGTCAGCCCCAGCATTTT
TRBJ2-2,16,.,TRBV4-3,.,CASSQGLRGNTGELFF,TGCGCCAGCAGCCAAGGCCTCAGGGGCAACACCGGGGAGCTGTTTTTT
TRBJ2-7,15,TRBD2,TRBV6-2/TRBV6-3,few,CASSYSSGERYEQYF,TGTGCCAGCAGTTACAGTAGCGGGGAAAGGTACGAGCAGTACTTC
TRBJ1-4,15,TRBD1,TRBV15,few,CATSRGGTVNEKLFF,TGTGCCACCAGCAGAGGGGGGACAGTTAATGAAAAACTGTTTTTT
TRBJ1-5,14,TRBD1,TRBV6-5,few,CASIMGDRDQPQHF,TGTGCCAGCATCATGGGGGACAGGGACCAGCCCCAGCATTTT
TRBJ2-7,14,.,TRBV10-3,many,CAISERGLGYEQYF,TGTGCCATCAGTGAGAGGGGCCTTGGATACGAGCAGTACTTC
TRBJ1-2,12,TRBD1,TRBV5-1,few,CASTGGDYGYTF,TGCGCCAGCACAGGGGGCGACTATGGCTACACCTTC
TRBJ1-5,13,.,TRBV7-3,few,CASSLDSVQPQHF,TGTGCCAGCAGCTTAGATTCGGTACAGCCCCAGCATTTT
TRBJ2-1,14,.,TRBV11-2,.,CASSLVPPPGEQFF,TGTGCCAGCAGCTTAGTACCCCCTCCGGGTGAGCAGTTCTTC
TRBJ2-5,15,.,TRBV14,.,CASSRTPGPEETQYF,TGTGCCAGCAGCCGGACCCCGGGACCAGAAGAGACCCAGTACTTC
TRBJ2-2,12,TRBD2,TRBV24-1,.,CATERGNGELFF,TGTGCCACCGAGCGGGGGAACGGGGAGCTGTTTTTT
TRBJ2-2,17,.,TRBV4-1,.,CASSRILGGPNTGELFF,TGCGCCAGCAGCCGTATCCTCGGGGGCCCGAACACCGGGGAGCTGTTTTTT
TRBJ2-5,13,.,TRBV7-2,many,CASSRRAEETQYF,TGTGCCAGCAGTCGCAGGGCGGAGGAGACCCAGTACTTC
TRBJ1-2,14,TRBD1,TRBV19,few,CASSIPGQNYGYTF,TGTGCCAGTAGTATTCCGGGACAGAACTATGGCTACACCTTC
TRBJ2-3,13,.,TRBV5-1,many,CASSPIVRDTQYF,TGCGCCAGCAGCCCTATAGTACGGGATACGCAGTATTTT
TRBJ1-2,15,.,TRBV7-9,.,CASSSPQPGLYGYTF,TGTGCCAGCAGCTCCCCGCAGCCGGGCCTCTATGGCTACACCTTC
TRBJ1-3,16,.,TRBV5-1,few,CASSPGPESSGNTIYF,TGCGCCAGCAGCCCCGGTCCAGAATCCTCTGGAAACACCATATATTTT
TRBJ2-5,15,.,TRBV29-1,.,CSVGRGGPVRETQYF,TGCAGCGTCGGAAGGGGGGGGCCAGTCCGGGAGACCCAGTACTTC
TRBJ1-2,15,TRBD1,TRBV18,few,CASSPTGQDGDGYTF,TGTGCCAGCTCACCAACGGGACAGGATGGGGATGGCTACACCTTC
TRBJ1-1,14,.,TRBV18,.,CASSPPSVNTEAFF,TGTGCCAGCTCACCACCGTCAGTTAACACTGAAGCTTTCTTT
TRBJ1-5,14,.,TRBV6-4,few,CASSPDSTYQPQHF,TGTGCCAGCAGCCCAGACTCGACCTATCAGCCCCAGCATTTT
TRBJ2-4,16,TRBD2,TRBV3-1,many,CASSPTSGGAKNIQYF,TGTGCCAGCAGCCCGACTAGCGGGGGGGCCAAAAACATTCAGTACTTC
TRBJ2-3,15,TRBD2,TRBV11-1,few,CASSLALAGTDTQYF,TGTGCCAGCAGCTTAGCGCTAGCGGGGACAGATACGCAGTATTTT
TRBJ1-4,16,.,TRBV6-5,many,CASSYSFGATNEKLFF,TGTGCCAGCAGTTACTCCTTTGGGGCAACTAATGAAAAACTGTTTTTT
TRBJ1-5,15,TRBD1,TRBV29-1,.,CSVVGTGDSNQPQHF,TGCAGCGTTGTAGGGACAGGGGATAGCAATCAGCCCCAGCATTTT
TRBJ1-6,15,.,TRBV18,.,CASSPKSSYNSPLHF,TGTGCCAGCTCACCGAAGAGCTCCTATAATTCACCCCTCCACTTT
TRBJ1-4,14,.,TRBV7-2,.,CASSYNGGGEKLFF,TGTGCCAGCAGCTACAATGGGGGAGGGGAAAAACTGTTTTTT
TRBJ1-3,15,.,TRBV6-5,few,CASSFREPAGNTIYF,TGTGCCAGCAGCTTCAGGGAGCCTGCCGGAAACACCATATATTTT
TRBJ2-5,13,.,TRBV7-9,few,CASSLPYQETQYF,TGTGCCAGCAGCTTACCGTACCAAGAGACCCAGTACTTC
TRBJ2-1,15,.,TRBV5-1,many,CASSPIDSSYNEQFF,TGCGCCAGCAGCCCGATCGATAGCTCCTACAATGAGCAGTTCTTC
TRBJ2-1,15,.,TRBV24-1,.,CATSDLGQGNNEQFF,TGTGCCACCAGTGACCTGGGGCAGGGTAACAATGAGCAGTTCTTC
TRBJ2-5,14,.,TRBV15,few,CATCRGQIWETQYF,TGTGCCACCTGTCGCGGGCAGATTTGGGAGACCCAGTACTTC